This T cell receptor beta chain was obtained from a study of blood T cells in healthy people across ages. A second PCR, run for about 7 to 11 cycles, used a sample-barcoded 5' primer plus a J-beta primer mix. Every sample gave at least 2.5 million paired-end reads containing CDR3. TCRdb re-analysed the 5' RACE reads in MiXCR, keeping a single row per CDR3 protein. The data contain 550,000 to 750,000 distinct CDR3 sequences, roughly 21% of them seen just once; the ten biggest clones take up approximately 3.7%. Germline CDR1 and CDR2: SQVTM and ANQGSEA. The CDR3 has 16 residues. V was cut by 4 bases and J by 0 bases, with 19 bases left in between. This clonotype has only a few counts. Being one base from a much bigger clone, this may be a read error.

V usage is TRBV29-1 and J usage is TRBJ2-7; D may match TRBD1 or TRBD2 (6 bases each). The TCR sequence derives from a man between 65 and 85 years old in good health. The sequenced sample consisted of blood. The CDR3 region has the DNA TGCAGCGTTGGGGATGTGGGGGGCCTTACCTCCTACGAGCAGTACTTC. This encodes CSVGDVGGLTSYEQYF.